This T cell receptor (beta chain) was sequenced in a study of T and B cells in COVID-19 patients. Each TRB amplification used about 250-550 ng of genomic DNA from blood. Study-wide results and limits: Active COVID-19 showed highly clonal TRB repertoires; recovery showed diversity and richness above healthy donors.

With respect to this clonotype: Its antigen is still unknown.

The CDR3 totals 15 residues. The germline CDR1 and CDR2 sequences are LNHDA and SQIVND (reference sequence). The V gene lost 4 bases and the J gene lost 10 bases, with 22 bases spanning the gap. TRB rearrangements were amplified by multiplex PCR with BIOMED2 TRB-A/B primers. Using its own MiXCR run on the multiplex PCR reads, TCRdb lists one record per CDR3 protein. In the table there are 18,000 or so distinct CDR3 sequences, about 36% of which are singletons. The source is a human donor with active COVID-19. V and J are TRBV19 and TRBJ1-1, with D unresolved. The sample taken for sequencing was blood. The CDR3 DNA follows: TGTGCCAGTAGTACCCTCCGGAGGCAGGTGGTCGGAGCTTTCTTT. As protein: CASSTLRRQVVGAFF.